Below are 24 T cell receptor beta chains sequenced from a single sample in a study of CD8 T cells in ankylosing spondylitis. Points from the study as a whole: Several highly homologous variants made up a TCR beta motif, and this motif appeared characteristic of ankylosing spondylitis blood.

These receptors' targets are unknown. Via MiXCR, TCRdb re-called the 5' RACE reads, giving one row per CDR3 protein. The table shows approximately 400,000 distinct CDR3 sequences, with roughly a quarter occurring only once. Input material: blood, either unsorted or a sorted T cell fraction (not recorded which). The receptor source for this set is a male donor with ankylosing spondylitis.

This chain connects TRBV20-1 to TRBJ1-1, with D tentatively TRBD1 (5 bases). Germline values: CDR1 DFQATT, CDR2 SNEGSKA (reference sequence). The CDR3 has 13 amino acids. Trimming took 3 bases from V and 3 from J, leaving 11 bases between them. This chain's CDR3 is CSASTGADTEAFF. The CDR3 coding sequence is TGCAGTGCTAGTACCGGGGCGGACACTGAAGCTTTCTTT.

This clonotype was seen only once. The chain has TRBV7-2 and TRBJ1-1; D remains unclear. The V gene lost 5 bases and the J gene lost 3 bases, with 10 bases spanning the gap. The CDR3 runs to 13 residues. Germline values: CDR1 SGHTA, CDR2 FQGNSA. CDR3 DNA sequence: TGTGCCAGCAGCCAGAGCAGCTACACTGAAGCTTTCTTT. Its translation: CASSQSSYTEAFF.

The chain joins TRBV28 to TRBJ2-1, with D possibly being TRBD2 (6 bases). Germline CDR1 reads MDHEN; CDR2 reads SYDVKM. Trimming removed 6 bases at V and 4 bases at J, with 10 bases between. The CDR3 sequence is 13 residues long. CDR3 DNA: TGTGCCAGCAGGCGGGACCTATACAATGAGCAGTTCTTC. It codes for CASRRDLYNEQFF.

This clonotype was counted only a few times. The chain employs TRBV12-3 or TRBV12-4 and TRBJ1-2; 8 bases line up with TRBD1. The CDR3 contains 15 residues. The trim removed 5 bases at V and 3 bases at J, leaving 8 bases unmatched. The CDR3 loop is CASSPLDRDYYGYTF. Written as DNA, the CDR3 is TGTGCCAGCAGTCCATTGGACAGGGACTACTATGGCTACACCTTC.

The sample holds many counts of this clonotype. The genes are TRBV18 and TRBJ1-1; possible D gene TRBD1, 6 bases. Trimming removed 5 bases from V and 5 bases from J, with 12 bases in between. The CDR3 length is 13 residues. Germline V gene sequence: CDR1 KGHSH, CDR2 LQKENI. The CDR3 loop is CASSYSGQTEAFF. DNA of the CDR3: TGTGCCAGCTCATATAGTGGACAGACTGAAGCTTTCTTT.

This clonotype was detected a few times. V is TRBV9 and J is TRBJ2-1; TRBD2 is a possible D gene (5 bases). The CDR3 is 18 residues long. Germline values: CDR1 SGDLS, CDR2 YYNGEE. Trimming removed 2 bases from V and 7 bases from J, with 25 bases in between. The CDR3 is CASSVASVASSTRNEQFF. DNA for the CDR3: TGTGCCAGCAGCGTGGCCTCCGTAGCGAGTAGCACCAGAAATGAGCAGTTCTTC.

This clonotype showed up just a few times. This sequence joins TRBV2 and TRBJ1-4, with D possibly matching TRBD1 (5 bases). CDR3 size: 15 residues. The ends were cut back, 4 bases at V and 0 bases at J, with 9 bases in the middle. Germline values: CDR1 SNHLY, CDR2 FYNNEI. CDR3 DNA sequence: TGTGCCAGCAGTGGACAGACCGCAACTAATGAAAAACTGTTTTTT. Residues: CASSGQTATNEKLFF. Together with reference TRBV2 and TRBJ1-4, the CDR3 gives the full variable domain: EPEVTQTPSHQVTQMGQEVILRCVPISNHLYFYWYRQILGQKVEFLVSFYNNEISEKSEIFDDQFSVERPDGSNFTLKIRSTKLEDSAMYFCASSGQTATNEKLFFGSGTQLSVL.

This clonotype was seen only a few times. V and J are TRBV20-1 and TRBJ1-1, with 7 bases aligning to TRBD1. Germline CDR1 reads DFQATT; CDR2 reads SNEGSKA (reference sequence). There are 13 residues in the CDR3. After removal of 0 bases from V and 4 bases from J, the junction contained 2 bases not matched to a gene. The CDR3 here is CSARDYRGTEAFF. The CDR3 bases are TGCAGTGCTAGAGACTACAGGGGCACTGAAGCTTTCTTT.

V gene TRBV12-3 or TRBV12-4 combines with J gene TRBJ1-2; 8 nucleotides line up with TRBD1. The CDR3 runs 14 residues. V shed 2 bases and J 4 bases; nucleotides not matched to a gene: 3. The DNA for the CDR3 is TGTGCCAGCAGTTTAACAGGGGGGGTCTATGGCTACACCTTC. It is translated as CASSLTGGVYGYTF.

This clonotype was seen once. The chain recombines TRBV11-3 with TRBJ1-4, with no clear D. The germline V gene encodes CDR1 SGHNT and CDR2 YENEEA. The germline V and J ends were trimmed by 5 bases and 0 bases, with 13 bases remaining between them. CDR3 size: 16 residues. Here the CDR3 DNA reads TGTGCCAGCAGCAATCCGGCAGGCCCAACTAATGAAAAACTGTTTTTT. As protein: CASSNPAGPTNEKLFF.

This clonotype was found a few times. This chain uses TRBV20-1 with TRBJ1-4; 8 bases are a match to TRBD1. CDR3 length: 15 amino acids. Germline V gene sequence: CDR1 DFQATT, CDR2 SNEGSKA (reference sequence). V shed 6 bases and J 0 bases; nucleotides not matched to a gene: 6. Written as DNA, the CDR3 is TGCAGTGCAACAGGGGGTCTTGCAACTAATGAAAAACTGTTTTTT. This encodes CSATGGLATNEKLFF.

In this sample, this clonotype turned up a few times. This chain connects TRBV6-1 to TRBJ1-5; D is possibly TRBD1 (6 bases). CDR1 and CDR2 (germline): MNHNS, SASEGT. The CDR3 covers 13 residues. V lost 4 bases and J 5 bases, leaving 9 bases between the germline ends. The CDR3 bases are TGTGCCAGCAGTGGACAGGATTATCAGCCCCAGCATTTT. Protein product: CASSGQDYQPQHF.

The CDR3, as DNA: TGCAGCGTTGATACCGGGGGCGAAGAGACCCAGTACTTC. As protein: CSVDTGGEETQYF. The chain combines TRBV29-1 with TRBJ2-5, with D perhaps given as TRBD1 or TRBD2 (6 bases each). The germline V and J ends were trimmed by 3 bases and 3 bases, with 11 bases remaining between them. This CDR3 has 13 residues. Per germline, CDR1 SQVTM and CDR2 ANQGSEA.

The chain carries TRBV27 and TRBJ2-5; D is possibly TRBD2 (6 bases). The CDR3 consists of 13 residues. V was shortened by 4 bases and J by 5 bases, with 11 bases between the two germline ends. The germline CDR1 and CDR2 sequences are MNHEY and SMNVEV (reference sequence). CDR3 sequence (DNA): TGTGCCAGCAGTTCCCCCCGGGGGGAGACCCAGTACTTC. Translated: CASSSPRGETQYF.

This clonotype has a handful of counts. V and J are TRBV20-1 and TRBJ1-5; D is uncertain. Germline V gene lookup returns CDR1 DFQATT and CDR2 SNEGSKA (reference sequence). Trimming removed 3 bases from V and 0 bases from J, with 12 bases in between. The CDR3 loop spans 15 amino acids. As DNA, the CDR3 is TGCAGTGCTAGTGGGGATGGGTATAGCAATCAGCCCCAGCATTTT. It codes for CSASGDGYSNQPQHF.

The chain links TRBV12-3 or TRBV12-4 to TRBJ2-1, with TRBD2 identical over 8 bases. The ends lost 6 bases at V and 5 bases at J; junction bases unmatched: 9. The CDR3 loop spans 15 amino acids. The CDR3 nucleotides are TGTGCCAGCAGCCTCACTCGGACTAGCCACAATGAGCAGTTCTTC. This gives the protein CASSLTRTSHNEQFF.

The chain recombines TRBV6-5 with TRBJ2-1; 7 bases map to TRBD1. Unmatched junction bases numbered 5, after V lost 5 bases and J lost 1 base. The CDR3 length is 15 residues. In germline, CDR1 is MNHEY, CDR2 SVGAGI. The CDR3 coding sequence is TGTGCCAGCAGTACCCGACAGGGTTCCTACAATGAGCAGTTCTTC. Translating gives CASSTRQGSYNEQFF.

The chain employs TRBV10-3 and TRBJ2-5; 9 bases match TRBD2. The germline gives CDR1 ENHRY, CDR2 SYGVKD. The length of the CDR3 is 14 residues. Trimming removed 3 bases from V and 4 bases from J; junction bases left unmatched: 3. The CDR3 loop is CAISDAGGRETQYF. In DNA form, the CDR3 reads TGTGCCATCAGTGATGCGGGAGGGAGAGAGACCCAGTACTTC.

The rearrangement links TRBV5-1 to TRBJ2-4, with D tentatively TRBD1 (8 bases). V dropped 0 bases and J dropped 7 bases, with 14 bases sitting between them. Germline V lookup: CDR1 SGHRS, CDR2 YFSETQ. This CDR3 contains 15 residues. DNA of the CDR3: TGCGCCAGCAGCTTGGGTGACAGGGGAGGGAACATTCAGTACTTC. Translation gives CASSLGDRGGNIQYF.

The V gene is TRBV7-9, the J gene TRBJ2-3, with D tentatively TRBD1 or TRBD2 (6 bases each). CDR3 length: 14 amino acids. With 7 bases removed from V and 6 bases from J, the gap between germline ends came to 17 bases. CDR1 is SEHNR and CDR2 is FQNEAQ in the germline V gene (reference sequence). CDR3 DNA: TGTGCCAGCAAGGAGGGGGTGGTTATGGATACGCAGTATTTT. Its protein product is CASKEGVVMDTQYF.

V usage is TRBV18 and J usage is TRBJ2-5; the D is unclear. The CDR3 runs to 12 residues. The V end was cut by 4 bases, the J end by 2 bases, with 5 bases between. The V gene's germline CDR1 is KGHSH and CDR2 LQKENI. Here the CDR3 reads CASSQAQETQYF. The CDR3 DNA follows: TGTGCCAGCTCACAAGCTCAAGAGACCCAGTACTTC. The full variable domain, completed using reference TRBV18 and TRBJ2-5, is NAGVMQNPRHLVRRRGQEARLRCSPMKGHSHVYWYRQLPEEGLKFMVYLQKENIIDESGMPKERFSAEFPKEGPSILRIQQVVRGDSAAYFCASSQAQETQYFGPGTRLLVL.

The chain has TRBV20-1 and TRBJ2-1; D not certain. V was shortened by 2 bases and J by 7 bases, with 24 bases between the two germline ends. The CDR3 covers 17 residues. CDR1 and CDR2 (germline): DFQATT, SNEGSKA (reference sequence). The CDR3 is CSARRSPSISNMNEQFF. For the CDR3, the DNA is TGCAGTGCTAGAAGGTCGCCTTCCATCTCCAACATGAATGAGCAGTTCTTC.

This chain links TRBV6-1 with TRBJ2-5; D gene ambiguous. V lost 4 bases, J lost 4 bases, and 16 bases lay in between. CDR1 is MNHNS and CDR2 is SASEGT in the germline V gene. The CDR3 spans 15 residues. DNA for the CDR3: TGTGCCAGCAGTGGGATTACGAGGATGGGAGAGACCCAGTACTTC. It translates to CASSGITRMGETQYF.

The V gene is TRBV4-2, the J gene TRBJ2-1, with 11 nucleotides matching TRBD2. The V gene end was trimmed by 3 bases and the J gene end by 5 bases; junction bases not matched to a gene: 9. This CDR3 contains 17 residues. Germline V gene lookup returns CDR1 LGHNA and CDR2 YNFKEQ. The CDR3 DNA follows: TGTGCCAGCAGCCATCCTTCCGGGACTAGCGGAGACAATGAGCAGTTCTTC. This encodes CASSHPSGTSGDNEQFF.